Below are 9 T cell receptor beta chains sequenced from a single sample in a study of T cells after yellow fever vaccination (dated by TCRdb to the late 2010s). Libraries were constructed by 5' RACE. The listed sequencing device is Illumina HiSeq 2500. TCRdb itself trimmed the public reads at Q25 with fastp, ran MiXCR and retained productive beta chains. Here each entry gathers all rows of one CDR3 protein and keeps the most common genes and DNA. The sample data list 500,000 to 650,000 distinct CDR3 sequences, and roughly 14% of these were observed just once. Roughly an eighth of the sample belongs to the ten largest clones. The treatment or condition label for this specimen denotes: live attenuated yellow fever vaccine strain. Sequencing used PBMCs, obtained on the day of the yellow fever booster vaccination. The receptors come from a man aged 25 to 40 who received the YFV17D yellow fever vaccine.

Only a few counts were recorded for this clonotype. The chain employs TRBV20-1 and TRBJ2-5; 13 bases match TRBD2. Germline CDR1 is DFQATT and CDR2 is SNEGSKA (reference sequence). This CDR3 contains 18 residues. V was clipped by 3 bases and J by 0 bases; unmatched bases: 10. CDR3 in amino acids: CSARGLAGPMVNQETQYF. CDR3 sequence (DNA): TGCAGTGCTAGGGGACTAGCGGGACCGATGGTGAACCAAGAGACCCAGTACTTC.

The rearrangement joins TRBV19 to TRBJ1-1; D is unclear. V lost 1 base and J lost 0, with 6 bases in between. CDR1 LNHDA and CDR2 SQIVND come from the germline V gene (reference sequence). The CDR3 has 14 residues. The chain's CDR3 is CASSIALMNTEAFF. CDR3 bases: TGTGCCAGTAGTATAGCTCTCATGAACACTGAAGCTTTCTTT.

There are a few counts of this clonotype. The chain joins TRBV10-3 to TRBJ2-1; no firm D call. Trimming took 7 bases from V and 0 from J, leaving 7 bases between them. Germline V gene data show CDR1 as ENHRY and CDR2 as SYGVKD. The CDR3 contains 13 residues. The CDR3 DNA sequence: TGTGCCATCACCGCAAGCTCCTACAATGAGCAGTTCTTC. This codes for CAITASSYNEQFF.

The table lists this clonotype with many counts. This sequence joins TRBV7-9 and TRBJ2-5; D gene uncertain. CDR3 length equals 12 residues. Trimming removed 5 bases from V and 3 bases from J, with 7 bases in between. Germline V gene lookup returns CDR1 SEHNR and CDR2 FQNEAQ (reference sequence). The CDR3: CASSPSKETQYF. CDR3 bases: TGTGCCAGCAGCCCCAGCAAAGAGACCCAGTACTTC.

Only a few counts were recorded for this clonotype. The chain is built from TRBV12-3 or TRBV12-4 and TRBJ1-1, with D maybe TRBD1 (6 bases). Trimming took off 5 bases at V and 5 bases at J, with 15 bases between the two ends. The CDR3 extends over 14 amino acids. The CDR3 is CASSLYRVPTEAFF. DNA for the CDR3: TGTGCCAGCAGTCTTTACAGGGTCCCGACTGAAGCTTTCTTT.

CDR3 bases: TGTGCCAGCAGTTATTCCCCACAACTGGGCTACACCTTC. Translation: CASSYSPQLGYTF. The V call is TRBV6-5, the J call TRBJ1-2; D is unclear. The CDR3 consists of 13 residues. V lost 3 bases and J 8 bases, leaving 13 bases between the germline ends. The germline CDR1 and CDR2 sequences are MNHEY and SVGAGI.

The chain recombines TRBV6-1 with TRBJ2-1; D is uncertain. V lost 5 bases and J 2 bases, leaving 16 bases between the germline ends. The germline CDR1 and CDR2 sequences are MNHNS and SASEGT. The CDR3 totals 16 residues. CDR3 sequence reads: CASSKGWSRAYNEQFF. The DNA for the CDR3 is TGTGCCAGCAGTAAGGGTTGGAGCAGAGCCTACAATGAGCAGTTCTTC.

At least ten counts were recorded for this clonotype. The rearrangement links TRBV20-1 to TRBJ2-7; D is uncertain. V dropped 6 bases and J dropped 3 bases, with 21 bases sitting between them. In germline, CDR1 is DFQATT, CDR2 SNEGSKA (reference sequence). This CDR3 comprises 15 residues. CDR3 nucleotide sequence: TGCAGTGCCCATCGGCAGGTGGGGTCAGGCTACGAGCAGTACTTC. Translating it yields CSAHRQVGSGYEQYF.

The table lists this clonotype with a few counts. The chain employs TRBV4-3 and TRBJ2-3, with D possibly matching TRBD2 (6 bases). Trimming stripped 4 bases from V and 4 bases from J, with 9 bases between. Germline V gene data show CDR1 as LGHNA and CDR2 as YSLEER. The CDR3 spans 13 residues. DNA of the CDR3: TGCGCCAGCAGCCCCATAGCGGCAGATACGCAGTATTTT. Translating gives CASSPIAADTQYF.